The next 27 T cell receptor beta chains were all read from a single sample in a study of metastatic and nonmetastatic thyroid tumors. Before thyroid surgery, none of the patients had received any treatment. MiXCR reprocessed the PCR reads for TCRdb. The sample contains around 16,000 clones, 25% to 30% of which appear only once. Sequenced: adjacent normal tissue. The source is a female donor with papillary thyroid cancer or a benign thyroid nodule (not recorded which). Some clones in this sample may be carry-over from other donors' samples.

Many counts were recorded for this clone. Additional DNA sequences in this sample encode the identical CDR3. The chain joins TRBV5-5 to TRBJ2-7, with a tentative D call TRBD2 (6 bases). The CDR3 is made up of 16 amino acids. Germline V CDR1 and CDR2: SGHKS, YYEKEE (reference sequence). The V and J ends lost 0 bases and 7 bases respectively, with 20 bases between them. CDR3 sequence reads: CASSLELAGVREEQYF. CDR3 nucleotides: TGTGCCAGCAGCTTGGAGTTAGCTGGGGTTCGGGAGGAGCAGTACTTC.

The genes are TRBV12-3 or TRBV12-4 and TRBJ1-6; D not resolved. Trimming stripped 4 bases from V and 13 bases from J, with 20 bases between. The CDR3 is 15 amino acids. This CDR3 is CASSSSRTSGVPLHF. CDR3 coding DNA: TGTGCCAGCAGTTCATCCCGGACGTCGGGCGTTCCCCTCCACTTT.

The V and J genes are TRBV28 and TRBJ2-3, with D possibly being TRBD2 (7 bases). V lost 7 bases, J lost 6 bases, and 17 bases lay in between. The CDR3 sequence is 14 residues long. Germline lookup yields CDR1 MDHEN and CDR2 SYDVKM. CDR3: CASTRAGAGDTQYF. In DNA form, the CDR3 reads TGTGCCAGCACCCGCGCGGGGGCAGGGGATACGCAGTATTTT.

This clone came up a few times. This chain joins TRBV11-3 and TRBJ2-7; D perhaps matches TRBD2 (6 bases). Looked up from germline, CDR1 is SGHNT and CDR2 is YENEEA. The length of the CDR3 is 15 residues. Trimming shortened V by 5 bases and J by 5 bases, and 19 bases separated the two germline ends. The chain's CDR3 is CASSRWSGLPDEQYF. Here the CDR3 DNA reads TGTGCCAGCAGCCGGTGGTCGGGACTCCCCGACGAGCAGTACTTC.

This clone is deemed large (0.1 to 1%). The chain carries TRBV20-1 and TRBJ1-3, with a weak D call TRBD1 (6 bases). The V and J ends lost 5 bases and 0 bases respectively, with 11 bases between them. CDR1 and CDR2 from the germline V gene are DFQATT and SNEGSKA (reference sequence). The CDR3 extends over 14 amino acids. The CDR3 sequence: CSAGGPDSGNTIYF. CDR3 coding DNA: TGCAGTGCTGGGGGCCCCGACTCTGGAAACACCATATATTTT.

A few counts support this clone. This chain connects TRBV24-1 to TRBJ2-7; 8 positions match TRBD1. The CDR3 length is 14 residues. Germline CDR1 is KGHDR and CDR2 is SFDVKD. J lost 3 bases, V lost 3 bases, and 3 bases had no gene match. The CDR3 DNA reads as TGTGCCACCAGTGATCTACAGGGGGACTACGAGCAGTACTTC. This encodes CATSDLQGDYEQYF.

Note on this clone: The sample has other DNA sequences that encode this CDR3 too. The chain combines TRBV20-1 with TRBJ2-3, with 9 bases identical to TRBD2. V lost 1 base to trimming and J lost 5 bases; unmatched junction nucleotides: 10. The CDR3 length is 16 residues. CDR1 is DFQATT and CDR2 is SNEGSKA in the germline V gene (reference sequence). This CDR3 reads CSARVKASGALDTQYF. In DNA, the CDR3 is TGCAGTGCTAGAGTAAAGGCTAGCGGGGCCTTAGATACGCAGTATTTT.

The table lists this clone with a few counts. This chain uses TRBV11-2 with TRBJ1-1; no reliable D call. This CDR3 region has 12 residues. The germline V gene encodes CDR1 SGHAT and CDR2 FQNNGV. The V end lost 1 base, the J end lost 7 bases, and 7 bases lay between the germline ends. The CDR3: CASSLVGYEAFF. Written as DNA, the CDR3 is TGTGCCAGCAGCTTAGTGGGGTATGAAGCTTTCTTT.

This clone was seen a handful of times. CDR3 coding DNA: TGTGCCACCTCCCCCGGGACAGCTTACGAGCAGTACTTC. Translated, it gives CATSPGTAYEQYF. The J gene is TRBJ2-7, the V gene TRBV15; 7 nucleotides line up with TRBD1. The trim removed 8 bases at V and 4 bases at J, leaving 8 bases unmatched. CDR1 LNHNV and CDR2 YYDKDF come from the germline V gene (reference sequence). The CDR3 has 13 residues.

A single count supports this clone. J is TRBJ2-1 and V is TRBV4-3, with 8 bases fitting TRBD2. CDR3 length: 15 residues. V dropped 2 bases and J dropped 7; count of bases not matched to a gene: 7. Germline V gene data show CDR1 as LGHNA and CDR2 as YSLEER. The CDR3 nucleotides are TGCGCCAGCAGCCAAAGTAGCGGGACCATGAATGAGCAGTTCTTC. Protein product: CASSQSSGTMNEQFF.

On this clone: Since no conserved phenylalanine or tryptophan closes the CDR3, a read error is the likely cause. The chain links TRBV12-3 or TRBV12-4 to TRBJ2-1; 9 bases align to TRBD1. There are 15 residues in the CDR3. V shed 5 bases, J shed 5 bases, and the junction held 7 bases outside the gene matches. CDR3 DNA sequence: TGTGCCAGCAGTCCCCGACAGGGGGTAAACAATGAGCAGTTCCTC. This gives the protein CASSPRQGVNNEQFL.

The chain recombines TRBV24-1 with TRBJ2-1, with D unclear. V was trimmed by 1 base and J by 7 bases, leaving 13 bases between them. The CDR3 length is 15 residues. The V gene's germline CDR1 is KGHDR and CDR2 SFDVKD. This CDR3 reads CATSDLTSALNEQFF. The CDR3 nucleotides read TGTGCCACCAGTGATTTAACATCGGCCCTAAATGAGCAGTTCTTC.

The chain links TRBV19 to TRBJ1-2, with D possibly matching TRBD1 (5 bases). CDR3 length: 15 amino acids. The germline CDR1 and CDR2 sequences are LNHDA and SQIVND (reference sequence). The V end lost 0 bases, the J end lost 4 bases, and 12 bases lay between the germline ends. The CDR3 here is CASSIDRGVGYGYTF. The CDR3 DNA reads TGTGCCAGTAGTATAGATCGGGGGGTCGGCTATGGCTACACCTTC.

This clone showed up just a few times. V usage is TRBV6-1 and J usage is TRBJ1-1; 10 bases map to TRBD1. The V and J ends lost 6 bases and 5 bases, in that order; junction bases with no gene match: 6. This CDR3 has 14 residues. Germline V gene lookup returns CDR1 MNHNS and CDR2 SASEGT. CDR3 residues: CASSPTGGKTEAFF. The CDR3 bases are TGTGCCAGCAGCCCGACAGGGGGCAAGACTGAAGCTTTCTTT.

V usage is TRBV5-1 and J usage is TRBJ2-7; D unresolved. The CDR3 consists of 13 residues. Germline CDR1 SGHRS, CDR2 YFSETQ. Trimming shortened V by 1 base and J by 0 bases, and 5 bases separated the two germline ends. In DNA form, the CDR3 reads TGCGCCAGCAGCTTGTGGACCTCCTACGAGCAGTACTTC. Its protein product is CASSLWTSYEQYF.

This clone was detected only a few times. The chain combines TRBV11-2 with TRBJ2-5; 11 nucleotides match TRBD2. J lost 5 bases, V lost 4 bases, and 15 bases had no gene match. There are 18 residues in the CDR3. CDR1 and CDR2 (germline): SGHAT, FQNNGV. The CDR3 region is CASSSRTGMVAGGETQYF. For the CDR3, the DNA is TGTGCCAGCAGCTCCCGGACAGGGATGGTAGCGGGAGGGGAGACCCAGTACTTC.

This clone was detected only a few times. The chain employs TRBV6-1 and TRBJ1-5, with D possibly TRBD1 on 5 matching bases. The V gene lost 5 bases and the J gene lost 6 bases, with 17 bases spanning the gap. The CDR3 contains 15 residues. The germline V gene has CDR1 MNHNS and CDR2 SASEGT. The CDR3 here is CASSQLGGWGQPQHF. The DNA of the CDR3 is TGTGCCAGCAGTCAACTCGGGGGTTGGGGTCAGCCCCAGCATTTT.

Note on this clone: Germline and junction disagree at one end, which may indicate a read error. The chain employs TRBV29-1 and TRBJ2-7, with 9 bases that match TRBD1. Germline-derived CDR1 and CDR2 are SQVTM and ANQGSEA. This CDR3 contains 13 residues. CDR3: CSVVRTGASEQYF. CDR3 nucleotide sequence: TGCAGCGTTGTTCGGACAGGGGCCTCCGAGCAGTATTTC.

This clone showed up just a few times. V and J are TRBV6-2 or TRBV6-3 and TRBJ2-7; no definite D call. Per the germline V gene, CDR1 is MNHEY and CDR2 is SVGEGT. The CDR3 is 14 amino acids. V was cut by 2 bases and J by 3 bases, with 11 bases left in between. CDR3 protein: CASSYQFYGYEQYF. The CDR3 DNA reads as TGTGCCAGCAGTTACCAGTTTTACGGCTACGAGCAGTACTTC.

This chain links TRBV6-1 with TRBJ2-7; a weak D match, TRBD2 (6 bases). V was pared by 2 bases and J by 0 bases, with 14 bases between. The germline V gene encodes CDR1 MNHNS and CDR2 SASEGT. The CDR3 runs to 16 residues. The CDR3 protein is CASSERRAELSYEQYF. Written as DNA, the CDR3 is TGTGCCAGCAGTGAAAGGAGGGCGGAACTCTCCTACGAGCAGTACTTC.

CDR3: CASSLGEAGAFF. Written as DNA, the CDR3 is TGTGCCAGCAGTTTAGGCGAAGCCGGAGCTTTCTTT. The gene calls are TRBV12-3 or TRBV12-4 and TRBJ1-1; D unresolved. CDR3 length: 12 amino acids. Trimming shortened V by 1 base and J by 10 bases, and 10 bases separated the two germline ends.

V and J are TRBV12-3 or TRBV12-4 and TRBJ2-7; D is ambiguous. Trimming pared 2 bases from V and 2 bases from J, leaving 7 bases between. There are 13 residues in the CDR3. CDR3 sequence reads: CASSLRQAYEQYF. CDR3 DNA: TGTGCCAGCAGTTTAAGGCAAGCCTACGAGCAGTACTTC.

This clone showed up just a few times. V and J are TRBV2 and TRBJ2-7, with 10 bases fitting TRBD1. With 7 bases clipped from V and 3 bases from J, the junction kept 15 bases outside the gene matches. The CDR3 has 17 amino acids. The germline V gene has CDR1 SNHLY and CDR2 FYNNEI. The CDR3 protein is CASIPGSRDRGIYEQYF. CDR3 coding DNA: TGTGCCAGCATTCCTGGGTCGCGGGACAGGGGAATCTACGAGCAGTACTTC.

The gene calls are TRBV11-2 and TRBJ2-7; D ambiguous. This CDR3 comprises 14 residues. Looked up from germline, CDR1 is SGHAT and CDR2 is FQNNGV. Trimming removed 1 base at V and 3 bases at J, with 10 bases between. CDR3 protein: CASSLGSIYYEQYF. As DNA, the CDR3 is TGTGCCAGCAGCTTAGGGTCTATCTACTACGAGCAGTACTTC.

There are a few counts of this clone. V and J are TRBV12-5 and TRBJ1-1, with a possible D match to TRBD1 (5 bases). The CDR3 spans 12 residues. CDR1 is LGHNT and CDR2 is FRNRAP in the germline V gene. Trimming pared 6 bases from V and 8 bases from J, leaving 13 bases between. CDR3 in amino acids: CASGFGGSEAFF. CDR3 sequence (DNA): TGTGCTAGTGGGTTTGGGGGGTCAGAAGCTTTCTTT.

This clone was seen a few times. This chain connects TRBV6-5 to TRBJ1-1, with 11 bases that match TRBD1. After removal of 2 bases from V and 5 bases from J, the junction contained 7 bases not matched to a gene. Germline loops: CDR1 MNHEY, CDR2 SVGAGI. The CDR3 is 16 amino acids. This chain's CDR3 is CASSYTPGTGGTEAFF. CDR3 in DNA: TGTGCCAGCAGTTACACACCCGGGACAGGGGGAACTGAAGCTTTCTTT.

The genes are TRBV11-2 and TRBJ1-2; D not resolved. Trimming took off 4 bases at V and 6 bases at J, with 12 bases between the two ends. Germline loops: CDR1 SGHAT, CDR2 FQNNGV. This CDR3 contains 13 residues. CDR3 in amino acids: CASSSYGLNGYTF. DNA of the CDR3: TGTGCCAGCAGCTCCTACGGTCTCAATGGCTACACCTTC.